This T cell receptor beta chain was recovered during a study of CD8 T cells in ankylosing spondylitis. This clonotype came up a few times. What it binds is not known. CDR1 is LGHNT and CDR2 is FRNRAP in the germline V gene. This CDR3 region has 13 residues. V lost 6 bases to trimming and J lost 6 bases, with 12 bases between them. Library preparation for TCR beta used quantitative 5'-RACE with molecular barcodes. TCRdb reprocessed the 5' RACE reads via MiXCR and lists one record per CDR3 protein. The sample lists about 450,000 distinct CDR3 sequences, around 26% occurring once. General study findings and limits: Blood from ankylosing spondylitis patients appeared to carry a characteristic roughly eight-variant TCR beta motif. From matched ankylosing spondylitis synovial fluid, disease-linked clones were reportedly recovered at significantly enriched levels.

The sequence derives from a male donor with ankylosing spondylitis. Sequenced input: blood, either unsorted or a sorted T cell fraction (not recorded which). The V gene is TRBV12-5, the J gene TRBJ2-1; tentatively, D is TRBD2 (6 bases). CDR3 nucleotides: TGTGCTAGTGGCCCTCTAGCGAGCAATGAGCAGTTCTTC. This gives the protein CASGPLASNEQFF.